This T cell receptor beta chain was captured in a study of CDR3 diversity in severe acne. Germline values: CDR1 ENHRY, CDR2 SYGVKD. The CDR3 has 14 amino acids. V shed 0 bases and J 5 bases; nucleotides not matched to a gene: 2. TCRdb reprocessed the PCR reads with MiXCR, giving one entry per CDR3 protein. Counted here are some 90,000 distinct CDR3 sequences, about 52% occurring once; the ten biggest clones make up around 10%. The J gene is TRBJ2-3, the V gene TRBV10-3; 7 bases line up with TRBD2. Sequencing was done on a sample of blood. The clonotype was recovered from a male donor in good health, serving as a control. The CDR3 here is CAISESTGGDTQYF. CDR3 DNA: TGTGCCATCAGTGAGTCGACGGGGGGAGATACGCAGTATTTT.